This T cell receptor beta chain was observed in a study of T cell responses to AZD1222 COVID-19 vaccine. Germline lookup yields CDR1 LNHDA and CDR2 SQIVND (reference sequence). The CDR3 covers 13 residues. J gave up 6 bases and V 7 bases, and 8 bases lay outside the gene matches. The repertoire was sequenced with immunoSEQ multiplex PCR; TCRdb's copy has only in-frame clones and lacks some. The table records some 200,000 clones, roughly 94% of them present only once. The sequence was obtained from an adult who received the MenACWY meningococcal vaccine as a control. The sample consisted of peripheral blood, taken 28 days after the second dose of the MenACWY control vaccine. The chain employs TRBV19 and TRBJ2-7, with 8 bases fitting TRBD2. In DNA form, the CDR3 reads TGTGCCAGTAAATTTAGCGGGGTGGGCGAGCAGTACTTC. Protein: CASKFSGVGEQYF.